Included here is one T cell receptor (beta chain) sequence, with context. The protocol was immunoSEQ multiplex PCR, while the TCRdb copy is restricted to in-frame clones and leaves out a portion. The sample contains about 270,000 clones, approximately 90% of which appear only once. This CDR3 spans 14 amino acids. Germline CDR1 is SGHDN and CDR2 is FVKESK. V dropped 5 bases and J dropped 4 bases, with 9 bases sitting between them. The data are from a study of blood T cell repertoires in COVID-19. Overall study: Sites across the United States, Italy and Spain contributed samples from acute and convalescent COVID-19. Sources were T cells, B-cell-depleted T cells, or PBMCs; the material itself was cDNA or gDNA.

The V call is TRBV14, the J call TRBJ1-6; weak D call: TRBD1 (5 bases). This TCR derives from a woman in her twenties or thirties with acute COVID-19. Sequencing used PBMCs or T cells enriched from blood (not recorded which). The CDR3 nucleotides read TGTGCCAGCAGCTCCGGGACTTATAATTCACCCCTCCACTTT. Its protein is CASSSGTYNSPLHF.